Shown below are 17 T cell receptor beta chains from a single sample sequenced in a study of molecular identifiers for immune sequencing clone quantification. MiXCR, run by TCRdb on the PCR reads, gives a single entry per CDR3 protein. The top ten clones hold 0.78% of a sample with hundreds of thousands of distinct CDR3 sequences, around 25% of them seen once. The sequenced material came from naive CD8+ T cells from blood, with Jurkat cell RNA spiked in. Subset reported: FACS-sorted CD8+CD4-CCR7+CD45RA+ naive T cells. The source is a human donor in good health. Some libraries in this study had Jurkat cell RNA spiked in.

This clonotype was seen only a few times. This chain connects TRBV5-1 to TRBJ1-4, with D hard to call. Trimming left V 0 bases short and J 2 bases short, with 14 bases between. This CDR3 spans 17 amino acids. Germline V gene sequence: CDR1 SGHRS, CDR2 YFSETQ. The CDR3 protein is CASSLGVGDGTNEKLFF. The CDR3 DNA is TGCGCCAGCAGCTTGGGGGTCGGGGATGGGACTAATGAAAAACTGTTTTTT.

As regards this clonotype: This likely comes from a read error, as the CDR3 has no conserved phenylalanine or tryptophan at its end. This chain links TRBV20-1 with TRBJ2-5, with D possibly matching TRBD1 (5 bases). CDR1 and CDR2 from the germline V gene are DFQATT and SNEGSKA (reference sequence). The CDR3 length is 14 residues. CDR3 DNA sequence: TGCAGACCCCAAGACAGTTTATGGGAAGAGACCCAGTACTAC. It is translated as CRPQDSLWEETQYY.

This clonotype occurred many times. The chain joins TRBV28 to TRBJ2-2, with TRBD2 matching 12 bases. The germline V gene has CDR1 MDHEN and CDR2 SYDVKM. V shed 6 bases and J 5 bases; nucleotides not matched to a gene: 13. The CDR3 is 18 residues long. CDR3 sequence: CASSMTSGSSVGTGELFF. DNA for the CDR3: TGTGCCAGCAGCATGACTAGCGGGAGCTCCGTTGGAACCGGGGAGCTGTTTTTT.

This clonotype was seen a few times. CDR3: CASSAGTGFTINEKLFF. As DNA, the CDR3 is TGTGCCAGCAGTGCCGGGACAGGGTTCACAATTAATGAAAAACTGTTTTTT. V usage is TRBV28 and J usage is TRBJ1-4; 9 positions match TRBD1. Trimming removed 5 bases from V and 4 bases from J; junction bases left unmatched: 11. CDR3 size: 17 residues. CDR1 MDHEN and CDR2 SYDVKM come from the germline V gene.

This clonotype appeared a few times. The rearrangement uses TRBV4-3 and TRBJ2-3; 14 bases are shared with TRBD2. This CDR3 is built from 20 residues. The V gene's germline CDR1 is LGHNA and CDR2 YSLEER. J lost 1 base, V lost 4 bases, and 13 bases had no gene match. The CDR3 DNA is TGCGCCAGCAGCCTCACCCCGGGGACTAGCGGGAGCTCGGGCACAGATACGCAGTATTTT. Translating it yields CASSLTPGTSGSSGTDTQYF.

This clonotype appeared many times. V and J are TRBV20-1 and TRBJ1-1; D is possibly TRBD1 (6 bases). Trimming removed 5 bases at V and 4 bases at J, with 8 bases between. The CDR3 contains 11 residues. The germline CDR1 and CDR2 sequences are DFQATT and SNEGSKA (reference sequence). CDR3 coding DNA: TGCAGTGCTCGGGACATCACTGAAGCTTTCTTT. It encodes CSARDITEAFF.

Comments on this clonotype: This may be a read error: a much more frequent sequence differs by one nucleotide. The CDR3 ends on some other residue instead of the conserved phenylalanine or tryptophan, so this is likely a read error. The chain combines TRBV29-1 with TRBJ1-1, with 9 positions matching TRBD1. From germline, CDR1 is SQVTM and CDR2 ANQGSEA. The junction had 3 bases not matched to a gene; V was cut back by 0 bases and J by 7 bases. The CDR3 spans 13 residues. The CDR3 coding sequence is TGCAGCGTTGAAGAAAACAGGGGGCGTGAAGCTTTCCTT. As protein: CSVEENRGREAFL.

Details on this clonotype: Being one base from a much bigger clone, this may be a read error. This CDR3 fails to terminate in the conserved phenylalanine or tryptophan, so it likely reflects a read error. The chain joins TRBV12-3 or TRBV12-4 to TRBJ2-3; D is unclear. The CDR3 is 16 residues long. The germline V and J ends were trimmed by 3 bases and 1 base, with 14 bases remaining between them. CDR3 amino acids: CASSLQSVRGTDTQYL. The CDR3 DNA reads as TGTGCCAGCAGTTTGCAGTCCGTTAGGGGCACAGATACGCAGTATCTT.

Turning to this clonotype: Compared with germline, one end of the junction differs, possibly owing to a read error. The chain is built from TRBV4-3 and TRBJ2-7, with 8 bases aligning to TRBD1. CDR3 size: 14 residues. From germline, CDR1 is LGHNA and CDR2 YSLEER. CDR3 protein: CASSQGQGSYKQYF. The CDR3 bases are TGCGCCAGCAGCCAAGGACAGGGGTCCTACAAGCAGTACTTC.

The J gene is TRBJ1-6, the V gene TRBV7-9; maybe TRBD1 (5 bases). With 5 bases removed from V and 8 bases from J, the gap between germline ends came to 19 bases. The CDR3 is made up of 16 amino acids. Germline V gene sequence: CDR1 SEHNR, CDR2 FQNEAQ (reference sequence). CDR3 sequence reads: CASSDSGLLFDSPLHF. DNA for the CDR3: TGTGCCAGCAGCGACTCGGGACTGCTTTTTGATTCACCCCTCCACTTT. Looking up the rest from reference TRBV7-9 and TRBJ1-6 gives the full variable domain: DTGVSQNPRHKITKRGQNVTFRCDPISEHNRLYWYRQTLGQGPEFLTYFQNEAQLEKSRLLSDRFSAERPKGSFSTLEIQRTEQGDSAMYLCASSDSGLLFDSPLHFGNGTRLTVT.

This clonotype has more than one count but fewer than ten. This chain connects TRBV20-1 to TRBJ2-1; a possible D gene is TRBD1 (5 bases). CDR1 and CDR2 (germline): DFQATT, SNEGSKA (reference sequence). CDR3 length: 17 amino acids. V lost 6 bases, J lost 7 bases, and 28 bases lay in between. The CDR3 reads CSARLSGSQPLENEQFF. The CDR3 nucleotides are TGCAGTGCGAGGCTCTCAGGGTCGCAACCCCTGGAGAATGAGCAGTTCTTC.

This clonotype was seen a handful of times. In DNA, the CDR3 is TGTGCCTGGAGCCTCCACTACTCGGGCACTGAAGCTTTCTTT. Translating gives CAWSLHYSGTEAFF. V usage is TRBV30 and J usage is TRBJ1-1; D not certain. With 3 bases removed from V and 4 bases from J, the gap between germline ends came to 15 bases. Germline V lookup: CDR1 GTSNPN, CDR2 SVGIG (reference sequence). The CDR3 extends over 14 amino acids.

A few counts support this clonotype. V gene TRBV5-4 combines with J gene TRBJ2-7, with TRBD2 as a possible D gene (5 bases). This CDR3 region has 15 residues. Per germline, CDR1 SGHNT and CDR2 YYREEE (reference sequence). Trimming stripped 4 bases from V and 4 bases from J, with 18 bases between. The DNA for the CDR3 is TGTGCCAGCAGCCCTGGACTTACGGGAAGGTACGAGCAGTACTTC. The encoded protein is CASSPGLTGRYEQYF.

This clonotype was detected only a few times. V gene TRBV19 combines with J gene TRBJ1-1; D call uncertain. The germline gives CDR1 LNHDA, CDR2 SQIVND (reference sequence). Between the trimmed V and J ends, which lost 3 bases and 8 bases, there was a span of 16 bases. This CDR3 has 14 residues. CDR3 in amino acids: CASSIAWTALEAFF. CDR3 DNA sequence: TGTGCCAGTAGTATTGCTTGGACCGCTCTAGAAGCTTTCTTT.

About this clonotype: This may stem from a read error, because a much larger clone lies one nucleotide away. The J gene is TRBJ1-2, the V gene TRBV5-4; no clear D gene. The CDR3 covers 12 residues. CDR1 and CDR2 (germline): SGHNT, YYREEE (reference sequence). Here the CDR3 DNA reads TGTGCCAGCAGCTTGTCCTTGTATGGCCACACCTTC. It yields the protein CASSLSLYGHTF.

Comment on this clonotype: This may stem from a read error, because a much larger clone lies one nucleotide away. The V gene is TRBV21-1, the J gene TRBJ2-6. TRBV21-1 is a pseudogene segment. The CDR3 runs to 16 residues. The CDR3 region is CASSKAQSSGANVLTF. For the CDR3, the DNA is TGTGCCAGCAGCAAAGCCCAGAGCTCTGGGGCCAACGTCCTGACTTTC.

This clonotype was counted once. This sequence may be a read error, since a much larger clone differs from it by one base. The chain is built from TRBV7-8 and TRBJ1-1, with D maybe TRBD1 (5 bases). CDR3 length: 16 amino acids. V lost 8 bases and J lost 2, with 21 bases in between. Looked up from germline, CDR1 is SGHVS and CDR2 is FQNEAQ. In DNA form, the CDR3 reads TGTGCCAGCGGCCCTCGTGTGATGGGGGATAACACTGAAGCTTTCTTT. It is translated as CASGPRVMGDNTEAFF.